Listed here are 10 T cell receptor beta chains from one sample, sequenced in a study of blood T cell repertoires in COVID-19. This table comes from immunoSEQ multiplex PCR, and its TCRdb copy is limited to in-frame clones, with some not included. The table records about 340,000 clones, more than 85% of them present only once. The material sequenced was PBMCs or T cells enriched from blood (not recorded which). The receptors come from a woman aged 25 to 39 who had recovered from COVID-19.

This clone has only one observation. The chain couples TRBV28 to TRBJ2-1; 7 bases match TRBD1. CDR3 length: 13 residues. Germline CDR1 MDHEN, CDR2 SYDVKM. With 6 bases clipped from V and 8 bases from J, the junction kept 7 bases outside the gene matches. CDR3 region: CASSPGQVDEQFF. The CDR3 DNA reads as TGTGCCAGCAGCCCCGGACAGGTCGATGAGCAGTTCTTC.

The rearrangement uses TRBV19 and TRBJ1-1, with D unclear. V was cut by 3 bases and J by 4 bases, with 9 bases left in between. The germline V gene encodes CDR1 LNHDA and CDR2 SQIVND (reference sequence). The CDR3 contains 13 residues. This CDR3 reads CASSMARGTEAFF. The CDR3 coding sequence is TGTGCCAGTAGTATGGCTCGGGGCACTGAAGCTTTCTTT. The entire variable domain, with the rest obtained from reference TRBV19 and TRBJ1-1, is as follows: DGGITQSPKYLFRKEGQNVTLSCEQNLNHDAMYWYRQDPGQGLRLIYYSQIVNDFQKGDIAEGYSVSREKKESFPLTVTSAQKNPTAFYLCASSMARGTEAFFGQGTRLTVV.

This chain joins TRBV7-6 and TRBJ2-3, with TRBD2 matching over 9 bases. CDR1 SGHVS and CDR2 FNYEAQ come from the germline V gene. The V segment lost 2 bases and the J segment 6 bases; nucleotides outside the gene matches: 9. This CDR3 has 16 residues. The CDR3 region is CASSLSLRRGGDTQYF. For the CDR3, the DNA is TGTGCCAGCAGCTTAAGTTTACGGCGGGGGGGGGATACGCAGTATTTT. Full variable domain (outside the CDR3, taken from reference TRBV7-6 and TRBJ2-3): GAGVSQSPRYKVTKRGQDVALRCDPISGHVSLYWYRQALGQGPEFLTYFNYEAQQDKSGLPNDRFSAERPEGSISTLTIQRTEQRDSAMYRCASSLSLRRGGDTQYFGPGTRLTVL.

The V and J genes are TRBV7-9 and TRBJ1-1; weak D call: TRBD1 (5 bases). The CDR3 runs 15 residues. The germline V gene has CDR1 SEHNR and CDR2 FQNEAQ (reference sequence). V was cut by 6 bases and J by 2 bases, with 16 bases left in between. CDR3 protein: CASSSSGRVNTEAFF. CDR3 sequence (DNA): TGTGCCAGCAGTTCGTCGGGCAGGGTTAACACTGAAGCTTTCTTT.

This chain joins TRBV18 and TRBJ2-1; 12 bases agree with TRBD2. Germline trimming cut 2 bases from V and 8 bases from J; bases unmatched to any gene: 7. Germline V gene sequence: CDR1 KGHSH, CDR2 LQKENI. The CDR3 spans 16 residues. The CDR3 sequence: CASSPRASGRDDEQFF. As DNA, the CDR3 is TGTGCCAGCTCACCAAGGGCTAGCGGGAGGGACGATGAGCAGTTCTTC.

CDR3 sequence reads: CASSPLAGGGTGELFF. In DNA, the CDR3 is TGTGCCAGCAGCCCACTAGCGGGAGGAGGCACCGGGGAGCTGTTTTTT. J is TRBJ2-2 and V is TRBV2; TRBD2 aligns across 12 bases. The CDR3 extends over 16 amino acids. The germline V gene has CDR1 SNHLY and CDR2 FYNNEI. Germline trimming cut 6 bases from V and 4 bases from J; bases unmatched to any gene: 6. The full variable domain, in which reference TRBV2 and TRBJ2-2 provide the parts outside the CDR3, is EPEVTQTPSHQVTQMGQEVILRCVPISNHLYFYWYRQILGQKVEFLVSFYNNEISEKSEIFDDQFSVERPDGSNFTLKIRSTKLEDSAMYFCASSPLAGGGTGELFFGEGSRLTVL.

CDR3 nucleotide sequence: TGTGCCAGCAGCGTCGGGACAGGAAACACCATATATTTT. This gives the protein CASSVGTGNTIYF. The chain is built from TRBV9 and TRBJ1-3; TRBD1 is a possible D gene (6 bases). The CDR3 contains 13 residues. Deletions cut 2 bases from V and 4 bases from J, with 7 bases between. Germline-derived CDR1 and CDR2 are SGDLS and YYNGEE.

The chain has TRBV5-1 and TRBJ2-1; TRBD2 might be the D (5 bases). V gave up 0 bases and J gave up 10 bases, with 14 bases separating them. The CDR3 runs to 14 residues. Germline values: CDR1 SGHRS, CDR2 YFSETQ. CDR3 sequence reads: CASSLDSSVREQFF. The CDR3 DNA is TGCGCCAGCAGCTTGGATAGTAGCGTGAGAGAGCAGTTCTTC.

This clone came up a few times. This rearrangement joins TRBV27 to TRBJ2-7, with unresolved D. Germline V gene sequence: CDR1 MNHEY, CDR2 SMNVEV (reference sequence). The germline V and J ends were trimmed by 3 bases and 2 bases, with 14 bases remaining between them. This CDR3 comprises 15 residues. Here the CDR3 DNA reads TGTGCCAGCAGTTTGGAGAATAACATGGCCTACGAGCAGTACTTC. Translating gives CASSLENNMAYEQYF.

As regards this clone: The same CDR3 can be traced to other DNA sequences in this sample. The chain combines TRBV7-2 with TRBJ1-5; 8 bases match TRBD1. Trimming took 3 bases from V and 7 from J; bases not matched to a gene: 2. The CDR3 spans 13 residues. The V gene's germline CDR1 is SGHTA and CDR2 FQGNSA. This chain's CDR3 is CASSLDRVQPQHF. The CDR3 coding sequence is TGTGCCAGCAGCTTGGACAGGGTCCAGCCCCAGCATTTT.